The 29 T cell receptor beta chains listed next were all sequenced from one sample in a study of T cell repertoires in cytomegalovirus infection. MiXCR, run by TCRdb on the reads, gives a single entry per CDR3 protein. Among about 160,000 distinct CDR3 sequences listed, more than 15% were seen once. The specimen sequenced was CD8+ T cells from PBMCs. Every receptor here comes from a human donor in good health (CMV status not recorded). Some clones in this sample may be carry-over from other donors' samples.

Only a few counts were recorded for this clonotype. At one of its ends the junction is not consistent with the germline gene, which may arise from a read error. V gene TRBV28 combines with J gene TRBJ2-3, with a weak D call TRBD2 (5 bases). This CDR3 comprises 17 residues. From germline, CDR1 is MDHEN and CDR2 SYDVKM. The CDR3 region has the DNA TGTGCCAGAAGTTTAACCCTCAGAGGGTCTCCAGCAGATACGCAGTATTTT. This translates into CARSLTLRGSPADTQYF.

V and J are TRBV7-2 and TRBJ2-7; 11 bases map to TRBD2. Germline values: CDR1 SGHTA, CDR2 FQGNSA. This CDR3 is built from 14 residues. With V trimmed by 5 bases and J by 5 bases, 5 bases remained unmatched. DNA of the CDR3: TGTGCCAGCAGCCAGACTAGCGGGGTCGACGAGCAGTACTTC. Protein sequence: CASSQTSGVDEQYF.

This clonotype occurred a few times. The CDR3 loop reads CASSGTGSPNPSYEQYF. CDR3 DNA sequence: TGTGCCAGCAGCGGCACCGGGTCCCCTAACCCCTCCTACGAGCAGTACTTC. The rearrangement links TRBV7-9 to TRBJ2-7; D not resolved. The germline V gene encodes CDR1 SEHNR and CDR2 FQNEAQ (reference sequence). The CDR3 has 17 amino acids. The V and J ends lost 5 bases and 0 bases respectively, with 20 bases between them.

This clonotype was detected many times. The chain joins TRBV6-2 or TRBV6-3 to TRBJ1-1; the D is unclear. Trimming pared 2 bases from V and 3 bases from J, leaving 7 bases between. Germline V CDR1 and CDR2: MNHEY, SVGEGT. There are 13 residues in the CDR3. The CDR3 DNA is TGTGCCAGCAGTTACGAGACCTACACTGAAGCTTTCTTT. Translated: CASSYETYTEAFF.

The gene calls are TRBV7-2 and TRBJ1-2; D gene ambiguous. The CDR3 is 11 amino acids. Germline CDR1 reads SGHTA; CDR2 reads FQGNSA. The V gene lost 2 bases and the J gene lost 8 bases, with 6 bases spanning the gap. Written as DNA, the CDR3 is TGTGCCAGCAGCTTAAGTCCGGGCTACACCTTC. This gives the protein CASSLSPGYTF.

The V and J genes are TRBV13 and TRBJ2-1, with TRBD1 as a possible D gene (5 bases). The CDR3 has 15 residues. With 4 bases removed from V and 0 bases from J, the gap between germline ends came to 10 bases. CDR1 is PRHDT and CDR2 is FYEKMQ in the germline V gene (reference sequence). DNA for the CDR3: TGTGCCAGCAGCTCAGGGCGGAGCTCCTACAATGAGCAGTTCTTC. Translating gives CASSSGRSSYNEQFF.

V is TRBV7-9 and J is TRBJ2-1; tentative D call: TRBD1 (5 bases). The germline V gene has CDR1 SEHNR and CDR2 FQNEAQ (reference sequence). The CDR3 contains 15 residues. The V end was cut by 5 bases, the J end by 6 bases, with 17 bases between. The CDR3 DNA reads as TGTGCCAGCAGCGCAGGGCAGTGGTTCGCCAATGAGCAGTTCTTC. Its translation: CASSAGQWFANEQFF.

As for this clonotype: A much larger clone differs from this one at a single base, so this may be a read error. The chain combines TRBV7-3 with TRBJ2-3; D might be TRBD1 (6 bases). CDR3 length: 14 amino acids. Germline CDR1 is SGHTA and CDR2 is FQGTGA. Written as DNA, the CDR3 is TGTGTCAGCAGCTTAGGGGGACCTGGGGATACGCAGTATTTT. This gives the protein CVSSLGGPGDTQYF.

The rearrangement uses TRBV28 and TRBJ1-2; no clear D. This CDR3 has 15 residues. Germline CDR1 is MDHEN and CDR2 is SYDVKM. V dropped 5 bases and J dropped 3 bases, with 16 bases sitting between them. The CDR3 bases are TGTGCCAGCAGTCCAAACGTACGCCGGGACTATGGCTACACCTTC. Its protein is CASSPNVRRDYGYTF.

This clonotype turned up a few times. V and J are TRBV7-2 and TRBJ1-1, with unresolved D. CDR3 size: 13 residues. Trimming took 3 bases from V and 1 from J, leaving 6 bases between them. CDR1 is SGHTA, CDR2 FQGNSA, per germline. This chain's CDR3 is CASSFNANTEAFF. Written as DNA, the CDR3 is TGTGCCAGCAGCTTTAACGCGAACACTGAAGCTTTCTTT.

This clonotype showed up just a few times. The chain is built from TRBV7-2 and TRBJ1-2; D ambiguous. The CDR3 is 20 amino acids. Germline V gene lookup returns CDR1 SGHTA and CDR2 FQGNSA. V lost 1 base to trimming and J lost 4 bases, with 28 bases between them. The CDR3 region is CASSLVLLREKVPETYGYTF. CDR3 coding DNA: TGTGCCAGCAGCTTAGTCCTCTTGAGGGAAAAAGTACCAGAAACCTATGGCTACACCTTC.

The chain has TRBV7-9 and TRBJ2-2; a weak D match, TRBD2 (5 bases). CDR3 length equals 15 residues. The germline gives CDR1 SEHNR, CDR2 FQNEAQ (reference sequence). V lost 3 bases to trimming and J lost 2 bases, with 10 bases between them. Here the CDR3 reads CASSFPGLNTGELFF. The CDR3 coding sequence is TGTGCCAGCAGCTTCCCGGGATTAAACACCGGGGAGCTGTTTTTT.

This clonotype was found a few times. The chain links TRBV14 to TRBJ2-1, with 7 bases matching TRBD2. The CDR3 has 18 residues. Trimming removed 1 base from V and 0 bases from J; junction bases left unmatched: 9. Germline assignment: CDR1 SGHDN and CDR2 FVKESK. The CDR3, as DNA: TGTGCCAGCAGCCAAGGATGGGACTACTCTAGCTCCTACAATGAGCAGTTCTTC. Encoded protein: CASSQGWDYSSSYNEQFF.

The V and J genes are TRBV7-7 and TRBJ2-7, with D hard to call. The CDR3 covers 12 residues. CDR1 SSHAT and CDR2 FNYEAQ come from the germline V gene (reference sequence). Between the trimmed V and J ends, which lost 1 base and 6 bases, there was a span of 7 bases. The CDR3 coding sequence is TGTGCCAGCAGCTTAGTTCTCTCCGAGCAGTACTTC. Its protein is CASSLVLSEQYF.

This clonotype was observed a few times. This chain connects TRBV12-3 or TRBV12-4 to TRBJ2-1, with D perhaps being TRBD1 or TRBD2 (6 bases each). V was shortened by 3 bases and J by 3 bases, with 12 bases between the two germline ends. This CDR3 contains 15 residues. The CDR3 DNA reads TGTGCCAGCAGTTTGGGGGGCGCGTACTACAATGAGCAGTTCTTC. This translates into CASSLGGAYYNEQFF.

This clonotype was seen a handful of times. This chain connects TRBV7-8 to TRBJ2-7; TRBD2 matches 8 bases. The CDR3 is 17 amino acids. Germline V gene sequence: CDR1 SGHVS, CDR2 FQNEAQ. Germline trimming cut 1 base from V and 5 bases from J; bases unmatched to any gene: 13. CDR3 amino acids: CASSLEASGPLVHEQYF. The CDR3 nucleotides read TGTGCCAGCAGCTTAGAGGCTAGCGGGCCGCTTGTCCACGAGCAGTACTTC.

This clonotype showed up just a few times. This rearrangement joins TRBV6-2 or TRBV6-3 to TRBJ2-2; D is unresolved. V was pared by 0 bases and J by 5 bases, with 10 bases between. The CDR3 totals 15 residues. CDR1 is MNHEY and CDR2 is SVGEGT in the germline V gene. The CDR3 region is CASSYSTGRTGELFF. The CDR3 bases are TGTGCCAGCAGTTACTCGACCGGTCGAACCGGGGAGCTGTTTTTT.

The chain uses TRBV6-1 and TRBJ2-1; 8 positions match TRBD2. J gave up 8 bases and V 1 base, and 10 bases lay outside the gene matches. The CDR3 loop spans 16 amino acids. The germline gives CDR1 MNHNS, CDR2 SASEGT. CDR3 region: CASSEEERLAIDEQFF. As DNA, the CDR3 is TGTGCCAGCAGTGAAGAGGAGAGACTAGCGATCGATGAGCAGTTCTTC.

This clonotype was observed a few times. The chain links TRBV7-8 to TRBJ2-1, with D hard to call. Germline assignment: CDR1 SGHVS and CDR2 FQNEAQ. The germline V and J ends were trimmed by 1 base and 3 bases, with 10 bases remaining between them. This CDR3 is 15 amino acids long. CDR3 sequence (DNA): TGTGCCAGCAGCTTAGTTGCGACACACTACAATGAGCAGTTCTTC. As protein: CASSLVATHYNEQFF. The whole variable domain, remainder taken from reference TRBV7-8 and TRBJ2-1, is GAGVSQSPRYKVAKRGQDVALRCDPISGHVSLFWYQQALGQGPEFLTYFQNEAQLDKSGLPSDRFFAERPEGSVSTLKIQRTQQEDSAVYLCASSLVATHYNEQFFGPGTRLTVL.

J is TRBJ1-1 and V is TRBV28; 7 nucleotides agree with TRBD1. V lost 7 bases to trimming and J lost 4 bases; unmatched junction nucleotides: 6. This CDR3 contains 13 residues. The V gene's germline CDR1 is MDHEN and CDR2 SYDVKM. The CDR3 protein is CASIREGATEAFF. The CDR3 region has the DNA TGTGCCAGCATTCGAGAGGGGGCCACTGAAGCTTTCTTT. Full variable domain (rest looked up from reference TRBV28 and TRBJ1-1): DVKVTQSSRYLVKRTGEKVFLECVQDMDHENMFWYRQDPGLGLRLIYFSYDVKMKEKGDIPEGYSVSREKKERFSLILESASTNQTSMYLCASIREGATEAFFGQGTRLTVV.

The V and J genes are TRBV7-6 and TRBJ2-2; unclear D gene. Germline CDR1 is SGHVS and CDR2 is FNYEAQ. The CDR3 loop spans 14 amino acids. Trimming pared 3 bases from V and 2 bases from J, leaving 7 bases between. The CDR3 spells CASSLARNTGELFF. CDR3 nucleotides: TGTGCCAGCAGCTTGGCGAGAAACACCGGGGAGCTGTTTTTT.

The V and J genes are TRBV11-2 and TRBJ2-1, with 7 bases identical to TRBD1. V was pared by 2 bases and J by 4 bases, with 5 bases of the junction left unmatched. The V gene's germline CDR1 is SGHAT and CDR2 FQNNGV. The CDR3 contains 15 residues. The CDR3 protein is CASSLSTGIYNEQFF. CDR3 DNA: TGTGCCAGCAGCTTATCGACAGGGATTTACAATGAGCAGTTCTTC.

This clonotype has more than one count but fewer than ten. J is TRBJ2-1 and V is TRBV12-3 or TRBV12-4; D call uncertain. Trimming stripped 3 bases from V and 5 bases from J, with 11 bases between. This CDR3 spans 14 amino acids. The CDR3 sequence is CASSFSGPNNEQFF. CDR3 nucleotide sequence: TGTGCCAGCAGTTTCTCCGGGCCGAACAATGAGCAGTTCTTC.

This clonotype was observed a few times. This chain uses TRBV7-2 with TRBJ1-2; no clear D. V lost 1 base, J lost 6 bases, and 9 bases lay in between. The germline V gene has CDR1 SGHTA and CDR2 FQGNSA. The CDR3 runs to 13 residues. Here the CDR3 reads CASSLGIGDGYTF. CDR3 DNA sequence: TGTGCCAGCAGCTTAGGCATTGGGGATGGCTACACCTTC. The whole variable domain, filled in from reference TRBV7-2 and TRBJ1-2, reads GAGVSQSPSNKVTEKGKDVELRCDPISGHTALYWYRQSLGQGLEFLIYFQGNSAPDKSGLPSDRFSAERTGGSVSTLTIQRTQQEDSAVYLCASSLGIGDGYTFGSGTRLTVV.

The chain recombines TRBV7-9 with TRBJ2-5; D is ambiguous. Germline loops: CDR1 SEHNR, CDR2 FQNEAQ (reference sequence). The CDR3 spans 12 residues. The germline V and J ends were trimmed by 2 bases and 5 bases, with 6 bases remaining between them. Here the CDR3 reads CASSLPRETQYF. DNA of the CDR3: TGTGCCAGCAGCTTACCTCGCGAGACCCAGTACTTC.

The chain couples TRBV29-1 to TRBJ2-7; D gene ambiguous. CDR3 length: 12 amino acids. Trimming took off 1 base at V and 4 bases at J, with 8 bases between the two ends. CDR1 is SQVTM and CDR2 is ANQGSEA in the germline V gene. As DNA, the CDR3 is TGCAGCGTTGAAGGGAGCACGTACGAGCAGTACTTC. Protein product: CSVEGSTYEQYF.

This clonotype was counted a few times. Written as DNA, the CDR3 is TGTGCCAGCGGAGGGAGACGGCCGTGGCAAGAGACCCAGTACTTC. It encodes CASGGRRPWQETQYF. The V and J genes are TRBV6-2 or TRBV6-3 and TRBJ2-5, with a possible D match to TRBD2 (6 bases). In germline, CDR1 is MNHEY, CDR2 SVGEGT. This CDR3 contains 15 residues. Trimming pared 8 bases from V and 2 bases from J, leaving 18 bases between.

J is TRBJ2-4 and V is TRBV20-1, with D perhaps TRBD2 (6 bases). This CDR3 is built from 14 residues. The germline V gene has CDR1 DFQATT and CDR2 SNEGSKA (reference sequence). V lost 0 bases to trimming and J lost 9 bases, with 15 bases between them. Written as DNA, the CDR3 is TGCAGTGCTAGAGATTCGGCGGGGAAGGTCATTCAGTACTTC. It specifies CSARDSAGKVIQYF.

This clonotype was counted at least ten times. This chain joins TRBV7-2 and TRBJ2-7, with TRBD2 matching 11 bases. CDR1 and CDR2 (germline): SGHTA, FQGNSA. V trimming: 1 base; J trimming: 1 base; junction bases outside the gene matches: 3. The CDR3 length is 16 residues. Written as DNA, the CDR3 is TGTGCCAGCAGCTTAGTTACTAGCGGGAGTTCCTACGAGCAGTACTTC. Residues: CASSLVTSGSSYEQYF.